These 15 T cell receptor beta chains were all obtained from the same sample, sequenced in a study of T cell changes during pregnancy in multiple sclerosis. The table came from immunoSEQ multiplex PCR; TCRdb's copy has only in-frame clones and leaves some out. The repertoire includes 40,000 or so clones, 92% of them detected once, and roughly 5% sits in the top ten. The sequenced sample was CD8+ T cells from peripheral blood mononuclear cells, obtained in the third trimester of pregnancy. The receptors here all came from a female donor with multiple sclerosis, enrolled in a pregnancy study.

V is TRBV27 and J is TRBJ1-1; D ambiguous. The CDR3 contains 13 residues. Trimming pared 0 bases from V and 7 bases from J, leaving 9 bases between. Germline lookup yields CDR1 MNHEY and CDR2 SMNVEV (reference sequence). The CDR3 bases are TGTGCCAGCAGTTTATCGATTTGGAGTGAAGCTTTCTTT. Residues: CASSLSIWSEAFF.

This clone was detected once. The chain joins TRBV5-1 to TRBJ2-1; 9 nucleotides match TRBD2. CDR3 length: 14 amino acids. Germline CDR1 SGHRS, CDR2 YFSETQ. V shed 0 bases and J 6 bases; nucleotides not matched to a gene: 1. The CDR3 spells CASSLEREVNEQFF. The CDR3 nucleotides are TGCGCCAGCAGCTTGGAGCGGGAGGTCAATGAGCAGTTCTTC.

In DNA, the CDR3 is TGCGCCAGCAGCTTGGGACAGGGAAAGGGCTACACCTTC. This codes for CASSLGQGKGYTF. This chain links TRBV5-1 with TRBJ1-2; TRBD1 matches 7 bases. The CDR3 contains 13 residues. The germline V gene has CDR1 SGHRS and CDR2 YFSETQ. V shed 0 bases, J shed 8 bases, and the junction held 4 bases outside the gene matches.

This clone occurred once. The chain links TRBV6-5 to TRBJ1-4, with D perhaps matching TRBD1 (6 bases). V lost 10 bases to trimming and J lost 4 bases, with 16 bases between them. The CDR3 has 14 amino acids. Germline loops: CDR1 MNHEY, CDR2 SVGAGI. Written as DNA, the CDR3 is TGTGCCACCAGAAAGACAGGATTTAATGAAAAACTGTTTTTT. It is translated as CATRKTGFNEKLFF.

The chain is built from TRBV11-2 and TRBJ2-1; TRBD2 is a possible D gene (5 bases). Germline V gene data show CDR1 as SGHAT and CDR2 as FQNNGV. Trimming took 0 bases from V and 5 from J, leaving 14 bases between them. The CDR3 extends over 16 amino acids. In nucleotides, the CDR3 is TGTGCCAGCAGCTTAGATAGGTCTAGCAGTCACAATGAGCAGTTCTTC. This translates into CASSLDRSSSHNEQFF.

Here the CDR3 reads CASTLSAGTANTGELFF. In DNA form, the CDR3 reads TGTGCCAGCACCTTGAGTGCCGGGACAGCGAACACCGGGGAGCTGTTTTTT. The chain employs TRBV27 and TRBJ2-2; 7 nucleotides line up with TRBD1. Germline values: CDR1 MNHEY, CDR2 SMNVEV (reference sequence). The junction had 11 bases not matched to a gene; V was cut back by 7 bases and J by 0 bases. The CDR3 is made up of 17 amino acids.

The CDR3 loop is CASSYEGGSGANVLTF. CDR3 coding DNA: TGTGCCAGCAGTTATGAAGGGGGTTCTGGGGCCAACGTCCTGACTTTC. The chain recombines TRBV6-5 with TRBJ2-6, with D possibly TRBD1 on 6 matching bases. Germline V gene sequence: CDR1 MNHEY, CDR2 SVGAGI. The germline V and J ends were trimmed by 3 bases and 1 base, with 10 bases remaining between them. The CDR3 loop spans 16 amino acids.

On this clone itself: The germline gene is not matched at one end of the junction; a read error may be the cause. The chain recombines TRBV11-3 with TRBJ1-1, with D perhaps TRBD1 (5 bases). Germline CDR1 and CDR2: SGHNT and YENEEA. The CDR3 contains 13 residues. The CDR3 protein is CASSLAGNSEAFF. The DNA for the CDR3 is TGTGCCAGCAGCTTAGCAGGGAACTCTGAAGCTTTCTTT. Complete variable domain (other parts from reference TRBV11-3 and TRBJ1-1): EAGVVQSPRYKIIEKKQPVAFWCNPISGHNTLYWYLQNLGQGPELLIRYENEEAVDDSQLPKDRFSAERLKGVDSTLKIQPAELGDSAVYLCASSLAGNSEAFFGQGTRLTVV.

This chain links TRBV4-3 with TRBJ1-1, with D unresolved. This CDR3 comprises 15 residues. V shed 0 bases and J shed 1 base, with 9 bases lying between them. Germline-derived CDR1 and CDR2 are LGHNA and YSLEER. As DNA, the CDR3 is TGCGCCAGCAGCCAAGATCGGGTGTCGAACACTGAAGCTTTCTTT. Amino acids: CASSQDRVSNTEAFF.

The chain joins TRBV6-1 to TRBJ1-1; a possible D gene is TRBD1 (6 bases). The ends were cut back, 0 bases at V and 10 bases at J, with 18 bases in the middle. This CDR3 has 15 amino acids. Germline V gives CDR1 MNHNS, CDR2 SASEGT. The chain's CDR3 is CASSEAGQFAYSAFF. The DNA of the CDR3 is TGTGCCAGCAGTGAAGCCGGACAGTTCGCGTACTCAGCTTTCTTT.

This CDR3 is CASSSSGANVLTF. Written as DNA, the CDR3 is TGTGCCAGCAGTTCTTCCGGGGCCAACGTCCTGACTTTC. J is TRBJ2-6 and V is TRBV27, with D uncertain. In germline, CDR1 is MNHEY, CDR2 SMNVEV (reference sequence). The V and J ends lost 4 bases and 4 bases respectively, with 5 bases between them. The CDR3 is 13 amino acids.

The rearrangement links TRBV29-1 to TRBJ2-2; 11 bases align to TRBD1. This CDR3 comprises 14 residues. Per germline, CDR1 SQVTM and CDR2 ANQGSEA. V was pared by 4 bases and J by 5 bases, with 3 bases of the junction left unmatched. CDR3 in amino acids: CSVGTGGETGELFF. CDR3 coding DNA: TGCAGCGTTGGGACAGGGGGCGAAACCGGGGAGCTGTTTTTT.

The J gene is TRBJ2-1, the V gene TRBV7-9; 10 bases match TRBD1. V shed 4 bases, J shed 6 bases, and the junction held 9 bases outside the gene matches. CDR1 and CDR2 from the germline V gene are SEHNR and FQNEAQ (reference sequence). The CDR3 has 16 residues. The CDR3 DNA reads as TGTGCCAGCAGCTCCACTTCGGGACAGGGGACCAATGAGCAGTTCTTC. Its translation: CASSSTSGQGTNEQFF.

The CDR3: CASSITKGSYNEQFF. The CDR3 nucleotides read TGTGCCAGTAGTATTACGAAGGGGTCCTACAATGAGCAGTTCTTC. This rearrangement joins TRBV19 to TRBJ2-1; tentative D call: TRBD1 (5 bases). V was trimmed by 3 bases and J by 1 base, leaving 10 bases between them. The CDR3 totals 15 residues. Looked up from germline, CDR1 is LNHDA and CDR2 is SQIVND (reference sequence).

The chain couples TRBV6-5 to TRBJ2-1; 10 nucleotides align to TRBD2. The CDR3 loop spans 16 amino acids. Germline-derived CDR1 and CDR2 are MNHEY and SVGAGI. Trimming took 0 bases from V and 7 from J; bases not matched to a gene: 6. CDR3 protein: CASSYSLGLAANEQFF. The CDR3 nucleotides read TGTGCCAGCAGTTACTCGCTTGGACTAGCGGCTAATGAGCAGTTCTTC.